Shown below are 9 T cell receptor beta chains from a single sample sequenced in a study of OX40 agonist ivuxolimab in advanced cancers. The method was immunoSEQ multiplex PCR; TCRdb's version includes in-frame clones alone and lacks a portion of them. The sample includes 100,000 or so clones, 80% to 90% seen only once; the top ten take about 1.9%. Source: CD4+ or CD8+ T cells sorted from blood, taken in a trial of the OX40 agonist ivuxolimab. The source is an adult with an advanced solid tumor such as melanoma, head and neck, liver or kidney cancer.

This rearrangement joins TRBV6-6 to TRBJ2-3, with D possibly being TRBD2 (6 bases). The CDR3 totals 13 residues. The germline V and J ends were trimmed by 4 bases and 4 bases, with 9 bases remaining between them. Germline assignment: CDR1 MNHNY and CDR2 SVGAGI (reference sequence). The chain's CDR3 is CASSSSGADTQYF. CDR3 nucleotide sequence: TGTGCCAGCAGTTCGTCGGGGGCAGATACGCAGTATTTT.

This rearrangement joins TRBV7-8 to TRBJ2-5, with TRBD1 matching 7 bases. CDR1 and CDR2 (germline): SGHVS, FQNEAQ. J gave up 2 bases and V 1 base, and 1 base lay outside the gene matches. The CDR3 consists of 14 residues. The CDR3 sequence: CASSLGTGQETQYF. CDR3 DNA sequence: TGTGCCAGCAGCTTAGGGACAGGACAAGAGACCCAGTACTTC.

This clone was seen a single time. This chain connects TRBV18 to TRBJ2-3; TRBD1 agrees at 7 bases. Trimming at V came to 3 bases and at J to 5 bases, leaving 8 bases not matched to a gene. The CDR3 spans 15 residues. Looked up from germline, CDR1 is KGHSH and CDR2 is LQKENI. The CDR3 loop is CASSPGQDRIDTQYF. In DNA form, the CDR3 reads TGTGCCAGCTCACCGGGGCAGGACAGGATAGATACGCAGTATTTT.

This rearrangement joins TRBV6-6 to TRBJ1-3; D remains ambiguous. V was shortened by 4 bases and J by 1 base, with 5 bases between the two germline ends. This CDR3 region has 13 residues. The germline gives CDR1 MNHNY, CDR2 SVGAGI (reference sequence). In DNA, the CDR3 is TGTGCCAGCAGTTCAAGATCTGGAAACACCATATATTTT. Translating gives CASSSRSGNTIYF.

A word on this clone: Other DNA variants within this sample encode the same CDR3. The chain combines TRBV5-1 with TRBJ2-7; D is perhaps TRBD1 (6 bases). Germline V lookup: CDR1 SGHRS, CDR2 YFSETQ. Deletions cut 4 bases from V and 4 bases from J, with 9 bases between. This CDR3 region has 12 residues. For the CDR3, the DNA is TGCGCCAGCAGCCTACAGGGTTACGAGCAGTACTTC. It codes for CASSLQGYEQYF.

V usage is TRBV12-5 and J usage is TRBJ2-7; 8 bases agree with TRBD2. The length of the CDR3 is 12 residues. Trimming at V came to 2 bases and at J to 12 bases, leaving 6 bases not matched to a gene. The germline CDR1 and CDR2 sequences are LGHNT and FRNRAP. The CDR3 loop is CASGLSSGRTYF. CDR3 nucleotide sequence: TGTGCTAGTGGTTTGTCGAGCGGGAGAACGTACTTC.

As concerns this clone: The junction departs from the called germline gene at one end, perhaps through a read error. This chain links TRBV7-3 with TRBJ2-1; TRBD2 agrees at 10 bases. This CDR3 comprises 15 residues. The V gene's germline CDR1 is SGHTA and CDR2 FQGTGA. In DNA form, the CDR3 reads TGTGCCACCAGCGCAGCGGGAGGGCGGGACAATGAGCAGTTCTTC. Translated, it gives CATSAAGGRDNEQFF.

This sequence joins TRBV28 and TRBJ1-1; 7 bases agree with TRBD1. V trimming: 5 bases; J trimming: 5 bases; junction bases outside the gene matches: 11. Germline-derived CDR1 and CDR2 are MDHEN and SYDVKM. CDR3 size: 15 residues. The CDR3 sequence is CASSRPTGLFTEAFF. In nucleotides, the CDR3 is TGTGCCAGCAGTCGACCGACAGGGTTGTTTACTGAAGCTTTCTTT.

This sequence joins TRBV11-2 and TRBJ2-7, with 11 bases fitting TRBD2. This CDR3 has 15 residues. The V gene end was trimmed by 4 bases and the J gene end by 5 bases; junction bases not matched to a gene: 7. CDR1 is SGHAT and CDR2 is FQNNGV in the germline V gene. The CDR3 DNA reads TGTGCCAGCAGCTCGATAGCGGGAGGGGAACACGAGCAGTACTTC. Its translation is CASSSIAGGEHEQYF.